Presented here are 10 T cell receptor beta chains from one specimen sequenced in a study of shared clonotypes between healthy human individuals. Produced via immunoSEQ multiplex PCR; TCRdb's table is partial and in-frame only. Of millions of clones listed, 80% to 95% are singletons. The sequencing input was naive CD4+ T cells from PBMCs. Documented subset: CD45RA+ positively selected. These TCRs come from a man in his late teens or twenties in good health. Some clones in this sample may be carry-over from other donors' samples.

This clone was found once. This chain uses TRBV25-1 with TRBJ1-4; TRBD1 might be the D (6 bases). This CDR3 is 14 amino acids long. Germline CDR1 reads MGHDK; CDR2 reads SYGVNS. V was pared by 3 bases and J by 8 bases, with 13 bases between. CDR3 sequence reads: CASSEGRQEEKLFF. The CDR3 DNA sequence: TGTGCCAGCAGTGAGGGTAGACAGGAGGAAAAACTGTTTTTT.

The CDR3 loop is CASSQGGLVPYF. The CDR3 DNA reads as TGTGCCAGCAGCCAAGGAGGACTAGTCCCGTACTTC. This chain links TRBV4-2 with TRBJ2-7, with 7 bases matching TRBD2. V shed 1 base and J 12 bases; nucleotides not matched to a gene: 6. Germline CDR1 LGHNA, CDR2 YNFKEQ. The CDR3 is 12 residues long.

The chain joins TRBV28 to TRBJ1-3; D possibly corresponds to TRBD1 (6 bases). The CDR3 runs to 14 residues. CDR1 is MDHEN and CDR2 is SYDVKM in the germline V gene. V was trimmed by 6 bases and J by 3 bases, leaving 12 bases between them. Here the CDR3 DNA reads TGTGCCAGCAGAAATACAGGGTTTGGAAACACCATATATTTT. Translated, it gives CASRNTGFGNTIYF.

This chain uses TRBV11-3 with TRBJ2-7, with unresolved D. This CDR3 has 12 residues. The V and J ends lost 4 bases and 6 bases respectively, with 10 bases between them. Germline lookup yields CDR1 SGHNT and CDR2 YENEEA. CDR3 sequence reads: CASSSARSEQYF. The CDR3 coding sequence is TGTGCCAGCAGCTCAGCTCGGAGCGAGCAGTACTTC.

The rearrangement uses TRBV19 and TRBJ1-1; 12 nucleotides match TRBD1. J gave up 7 bases and V 7 bases, and 4 bases lay outside the gene matches. Per the germline V gene, CDR1 is LNHDA and CDR2 is SQIVND (reference sequence). This CDR3 spans 13 amino acids. This CDR3 is CASKGTGGGEAFF. CDR3 in DNA: TGTGCCAGTAAAGGGACAGGGGGCGGTGAAGCTTTCTTT.

The table lists this clone with a few counts. The identical CDR3 is also encoded by other nucleotide sequences in the sample. The V call is TRBV18, the J call TRBJ1-1; D is ambiguous. This CDR3 has 13 amino acids. The germline V gene has CDR1 KGHSH and CDR2 LQKENI. With 2 bases removed from V and 2 bases from J, the gap between germline ends came to 6 bases. The CDR3 DNA follows: TGTGCCAGCTCACCAATCCCCAACACTGAAGCTTTCTTT. Translation: CASSPIPNTEAFF.

The chain uses TRBV6-5 and TRBJ2-7; D not certain. V was shortened by 6 bases and J by 3 bases, with 12 bases between the two germline ends. Germline V CDR1 and CDR2: MNHEY, SVGAGI. This CDR3 contains 13 residues. This chain's CDR3 is CASSSSRNYEQYF. The CDR3 DNA reads as TGTGCCAGCAGCTCGTCACGGAACTACGAGCAGTACTTC.

As to this clone: Other DNA sequences from this sample encode an identical CDR3 as well. This sequence joins TRBV28 and TRBJ2-7; tentatively, D is TRBD1 (6 bases). The V gene's germline CDR1 is MDHEN and CDR2 SYDVKM. This CDR3 is built from 14 residues. Trimming removed 2 bases at V and 1 base at J, with 9 bases between. Here the CDR3 reads CASSLLQGSYEQYF. The CDR3 coding sequence is TGTGCCAGCAGTTTACTACAGGGTTCCTACGAGCAGTACTTC.

This chain joins TRBV28 and TRBJ1-1; 7 nucleotides match TRBD1. The ends lost 3 bases at V and 11 bases at J; junction bases unmatched: 18. There are 16 residues in the CDR3. CDR1 MDHEN and CDR2 SYDVKM come from the germline V gene. The CDR3 DNA sequence: TGTGCCAGCAGTTTCATACAGGGGCCCCCCTTTTCGTCCGCTTTCTTT. It yields the protein CASSFIQGPPFSSAFF.

This sequence joins TRBV27 and TRBJ1-2, with 9 bases fitting TRBD1. The germline CDR1 and CDR2 sequences are MNHEY and SMNVEV (reference sequence). The V and J ends lost 6 bases and 8 bases, in that order; junction bases with no gene match: 10. The CDR3 is made up of 14 amino acids. In DNA form, the CDR3 reads TGTGCCAGCAGGCTGGGGACAGGGTCGGGAGGCTACACCTTC. It yields the protein CASRLGTGSGGYTF.